Listed below are T cell receptor beta chains from one sample, sequenced in a study of blood T cell repertoires in COVID-19. This table comes from immunoSEQ multiplex PCR, and its TCRdb copy is limited to in-frame clones, with some not included. The top ten hold roughly 1.8% of the sample, which has under 350,000 clones, roughly 89% seen once. The sample taken for sequencing was PBMCs or T cells enriched from blood (not recorded which). These receptor sequences come from a woman in her sixties who had recovered from COVID-19. The CDR3 runs from the conserved cysteine through the conserved F or W. A D gene is named only where the DNA matches it firmly. Rows give clone size only sometimes, using once, few, many, or a class for an expanded clone.

>TRBJ1-5|TRBV19|.|TRBD1
CASSRQGGYQPQHF
TGTGCCAGTAGTAGACAGGGGGGTTATCAGCCCCAGCATTTT
>TRBJ2-3|TRBV18|.|TRBD1
CASSPGTGRTDTQYF
TGTGCCAGCTCACCGGGGACAGGGCGGACAGATACGCAGTATTTT
>TRBJ1-6|TRBV3-1/TRBV3-2|.|.
CASSQDDRFNSPLHF
TGTGCCAGCAGCCAAGACGACAGGTTTAATTCACCCCTCCACTTT
>TRBJ2-2|TRBV2|.|TRBD1
CASSDLSGGMFGELFF
TGTGCCAGCAGTGATTTGTCAGGGGGAATGTTCGGGGAGCTGTTTTTT
>TRBJ1-2|TRBV9|once|.
CASSVGRGLDYGYTF
TGTGCCAGCAGCGTAGGAAGGGGCCTAGACTATGGCTACACCTTC
>TRBJ2-7|TRBV9|.|TRBD1
CASSARGSYEQYF
TGTGCCAGCAGCGCCAGGGGGTCCTACGAGCAGTACTTC
>TRBJ1-4|TRBV6-5|.|TRBD1
CASSRYGTANEKLFF
TGTGCCAGCAGTCGCTACGGGACAGCTAATGAAAAACTGTTTTTT
>TRBJ2-2|TRBV7-3|.|.
CASSSLPHTGELFF
TGTGCCAGCAGTTCCCTCCCCCACACCGGGGAGCTGTTTTTT
>TRBJ2-2|TRBV7-2|.|TRBD2
CASSRGGSANTGELFF
TGTGCCAGCAGCCGCGGGGGGAGCGCGAACACCGGGGAGCTGTTTTTT
>TRBJ1-2|TRBV27|.|.
CASSQRDGSYGYTF
TGTGCCAGCAGTCAGAGGGACGGGAGCTATGGCTACACCTTC
>TRBJ1-6|TRBV15|.|.
CATSWDTNNSPLHF
TGTGCCACCTCCTGGGACACGAATAATTCACCCCTCCACTTT
>TRBJ1-5|TRBV30|.|TRBD1
CAWSGKTGRAQPQHF
TGTGCCTGGAGCGGTAAGACAGGGCGGGCTCAGCCCCAGCATTTT
>TRBJ1-4|TRBV30|.|.
CAWSDNIPTNEKLFF
TGTGCCTGGTCGGACAACATTCCAACTAATGAAAAACTGTTTTTT
>TRBJ1-5|TRBV28|.|.
CASSLGLSNQPQHF
TGTGCCAGCAGTTTAGGCCTTAGCAATCAGCCCCAGCATTTT
>TRBJ2-2|TRBV27|.|.
CASSQSGTPDGELFF
TGTGCCAGCAGTCAATCCGGGACACCGGACGGGGAGCTGTTTTTT
>TRBJ2-1|TRBV19|.|TRBD2
CASSTNGGGPPYNEQFF
TGTGCCAGTAGTACTAACGGGGGGGGCCCCCCTTACAATGAGCAGTTCTTC
>TRBJ1-1|TRBV12-3/TRBV12-4|.|.
CASSLKQGTEAFF
TGTGCCAGCAGTTTAAAGCAGGGGACTGAAGCTTTCTTT
>TRBJ2-3|TRBV28|.|.
CASSSPSFVSPTSTDTQYF
TGTGCCAGCAGTTCCCCCTCCTTCGTCTCCCCTACTAGCACAGATACGCAGTATTTT
>TRBJ2-1|TRBV2|few|TRBD2
CASSSARDYEQFF
TGTGCCAGCAGTAGCGCCCGGGACTACGAGCAGTTCTTC
>TRBJ1-4|TRBV6-4|.|.
CASSDYGGKLFF
TGTGCCAGCAGTGACTATGGAGGAAAACTGTTTTTT
>TRBJ1-6|TRBV2|few|.
CASREREISPLHF
TGTGCCAGCAGGGAGAGGGAGATATCACCCCTCCACTTT
>TRBJ2-5|TRBV2|few|TRBD2
CASLNWRGGSDQYF
TGTGCCAGCTTGAACTGGCGGGGGGGCTCGGACCAGTACTTC
>TRBJ1-1|TRBV29-1|.|.
CSVGMAAGDTEAFF
TGCAGCGTTGGGATGGCGGCGGGAGACACTGAAGCTTTCTTT
>TRBJ1-3|TRBV9|.|.
CASSTNTGLGNTIYF
TGTGCCAGCAGCACAAATACAGGGTTGGGAAACACCATATATTTT
>TRBJ2-1|TRBV2|.|.
CASSQNEGDEQFF
TGTGCCAGCAGCCAGAATGAGGGGGATGAGCAGTTCTTC
>TRBJ1-5|TRBV28|.|.
CASSRQSEPQHF
TGTGCCAGCAGTAGACAGTCTGAGCCCCAGCATTTT
>TRBJ2-5|TRBV7-9|.|.
CASSLARQARRVETQYF
TGTGCCAGCAGCTTAGCGCGTCAGGCCAGGAGGGTAGAGACCCAGTACTTC
>TRBJ2-2|TRBV27|.|.
CASSLVGGNTGELFF
TGTGCCAGCAGTTTGGTCGGGGGGAACACCGGGGAGCTGTTTTTT
>TRBJ2-7|TRBV9|few|.
CASSVGPGVTYEQYF
TGTGCCAGCAGCGTAGGTCCGGGAGTAACCTACGAGCAGTACTTC
>TRBJ1-3|TRBV7-2|.|.
CASSLGWTAARNTIYF
TGTGCCAGCAGCTTAGGCTGGACAGCGGCGCGAAACACCATATATTTT
>TRBJ2-3|TRBV10-3|.|.
CAISESESRGTDTQYF
TGTGCCATCAGTGAGTCCGAGAGCCGGGGTACAGATACGCAGTATTTT
>TRBJ2-7|TRBV9|.|TRBD2
CASSETGGVGYEQYF
TGTGCCAGCAGCGAGACGGGGGGAGTGGGCTACGAGCAGTACTTC
>TRBJ2-7|TRBV18|once|TRBD1
CASSPNGQGGEQYF
TGTGCCAGCTCACCGAACGGACAGGGCGGCGAGCAGTACTTC
>TRBJ2-1|TRBV6-4|once|.
CASSDTSSRGSYNEQFF
TGTGCCAGCAGTGACACCTCTAGTCGCGGCTCCTACAATGAGCAGTTCTTC
>TRBJ2-3|TRBV27|.|.
CASSLNSVTDTQYF
TGTGCCAGCAGTTTAAATTCGGTCACAGATACGCAGTATTTT
>TRBJ2-1|TRBV29-1|.|TRBD2
CSSTGVGGSNPNYNEQFF
TGCAGCTCGACGGGGGTTGGCGGGAGTAACCCGAATTACAATGAGCAGTTCTTC
>TRBJ2-5|TRBV5-1|once|.
CASSLVPGDQETQYF
TGCGCCAGCAGCTTGGTGCCAGGGGATCAAGAGACCCAGTACTTC
>TRBJ2-4|TRBV2|.|.
CASRDDLDIQYF
TGTGCCAGCAGAGATGATCTAGATATTCAGTACTTC
>TRBJ2-3|TRBV7-3|.|TRBD2
CASSFQAGGKDTQYF
TGTGCCAGCAGCTTCCAAGCGGGGGGAAAAGATACGCAGTATTTT
>TRBJ1-6|TRBV5-6|.|TRBD1
CASSFGQGYYNSPLHF
TGTGCCAGCAGCTTCGGACAGGGGTACTATAATTCACCCCTCCACTTT
>TRBJ2-3|TRBV6-4|once|TRBD2
CASSEALGSGGVRDTQYF
TGTGCCAGCAGTGAGGCCCTGGGGAGCGGGGGTGTGAGAGATACGCAGTATTTT
>TRBJ1-4|TRBV30|.|.
CAWNRDGEKLFF
TGTGCCTGGAACAGGGATGGTGAAAAACTGTTTTTT
>TRBJ1-4|TRBV30|.|.
CAWSGKPYNEKLFF
TGTGCCTGGAGTGGTAAGCCGTATAATGAAAAACTGTTTTTT
>TRBJ1-5|TRBV19|.|.
CAPLRRRQPQHF
TGTGCCCCGCTCAGGAGGAGACAGCCCCAGCATTTT
>TRBJ1-4|TRBV28|.|.
CASSQANEKLFF
TGTGCCAGCTCGCAGGCTAATGAAAAACTGTTTTTT
>TRBJ1-3|TRBV9|.|.
CASSVGSRGSGNTIYF
TGTGCCAGCAGCGTAGGGTCCCGGGGCTCTGGAAACACCATATATTTT